The present TCR beta chain was sequenced within a study of T cell repertoires in cytomegalovirus infection. Details on this clonotype: The antigen remains unidentified.

MiXCR, run by TCRdb on the reads, gives a single entry per CDR3 protein. The data contain roughly 69,000 distinct CDR3 sequences, about 30% of them singletons. CDR3 length equals 15 residues. V lost 3 bases to trimming and J lost 5 bases; unmatched junction nucleotides: 6. CDR1 and CDR2 (germline): SGHTA, FQGNSA. The receptor was derived from a human donor in good health (CMV status not recorded). Some clones in this sample may be carry-over from other donors' samples. The sequences come from CD8+ T cells from cultured PBMCs, collected from culture after CMV antigen stimulation. The chain employs TRBV7-2 and TRBJ2-7; the match to TRBD2 covers 11 bases. This CDR3 is CASSFVAGGRDEQYF. CDR3 nucleotide sequence: TGTGCCAGCAGCTTCGTAGCGGGAGGGCGCGACGAGCAGTACTTC.